Listed below are T cell receptor beta chains from one sample, sequenced in a study of TIL therapy for anti-PD-1-resistant metastatic lung cancer. Only in-frame clones appear in the TCRdb table, and some are missing; sequencing was by immunoSEQ multiplex PCR. This sample has 25,000 to 30,000 clones, with roughly two thirds found just once. This specimen consisted of tumor tissue, obtained at baseline. All receptors come from a woman aged 30 to 85 with non-small cell lung cancer. Both conserved end residues are part of each CDR3. Fields, in order: clone size, V gene, D gene, J gene, CDR3 DNA, CDR3 protein. A D gene is named only where the DNA matches it firmly. Where a row states a size, it is once, few, many or the class of an expanded clone; other rows omit it.

abundance: .
v_gene: TRBV9
d_gene: TRBD2
j_gene: TRBJ2-7
CDR3nt: TGTGCCAGCAGTGGGCCTAGCGGACTAGAGCAGTACTTC
CDR3aa: CASSGPSGLEQYF

abundance: .
v_gene: TRBV30
d_gene: .
j_gene: TRBJ2-2
CDR3nt: TGTGCCTGGAGTGTAACCGGAGGGCCTGACACCGGGGAGCTGTTTTTT
CDR3aa: CAWSVTGGPDTGELFF

abundance: .
v_gene: TRBV2
d_gene: .
j_gene: TRBJ2-3
CDR3nt: TGTGCCAGCATGGATAGCCGCACAGATACGCAGTATTTT
CDR3aa: CASMDSRTDTQYF

abundance: few
v_gene: TRBV28
d_gene: .
j_gene: TRBJ1-1
CDR3nt: TGTGCCAGCAGTTTCGTGGACAGTGAAGCTTTCTTT
CDR3aa: CASSFVDSEAFF

abundance: few
v_gene: TRBV10-3
d_gene: .
j_gene: TRBJ2-7
CDR3nt: TGTGCCATCAGTGAAGTAGGGGCGCGGGAGCAGTACTTC
CDR3aa: CAISEVGAREQYF

abundance: many
v_gene: TRBV9
d_gene: TRBD2
j_gene: TRBJ2-1
CDR3nt: TGTGCCAGCAGCTCGCGGACTAGCGGATTCAATAAGGACAATGAGCAGTTCTTC
CDR3aa: CASSSRTSGFNKDNEQFF

abundance: medium-sized
v_gene: TRBV9
d_gene: TRBD2
j_gene: TRBJ2-1
CDR3nt: TGTGCCAGCAGCGCCCGTAGACTAGCGGGAGACAATGAGCAGTTCTTC
CDR3aa: CASSARRLAGDNEQFF

abundance: .
v_gene: TRBV5-1
d_gene: .
j_gene: TRBJ2-5
CDR3nt: TGCGCCAGCAGCTTGGCGGCGGTGGCAGGCCAGGAGACCCAGTACTTC
CDR3aa: CASSLAAVAGQETQYF

abundance: .
v_gene: TRBV28
d_gene: .
j_gene: TRBJ2-3
CDR3nt: TGTGCCAGCAGTCGGAGGGGGGATTCAGATACGCAGTATTTT
CDR3aa: CASSRRGDSDTQYF

abundance: .
v_gene: TRBV4-1
d_gene: TRBD2
j_gene: TRBJ2-3
CDR3nt: TGCGCCAGCAGCCAAGTGGCCCTCCTAGCGGGGAACACAGATACGCAGTATTTT
CDR3aa: CASSQVALLAGNTDTQYF

abundance: .
v_gene: TRBV14
d_gene: .
j_gene: TRBJ2-5
CDR3nt: TGTGCCAGCAGCCAAGAGATGAGCGGGCCACCCCAAGAGACCCAGTACTTC
CDR3aa: CASSQEMSGPPQETQYF

abundance: .
v_gene: TRBV2
d_gene: .
j_gene: TRBJ1-3
CDR3nt: TGTGCCAGCAGTGTCGGGGGGACCTCTGGAAACACCATATATTTT
CDR3aa: CASSVGGTSGNTIYF

abundance: .
v_gene: TRBV27
d_gene: TRBD1
j_gene: TRBJ2-7
CDR3nt: TGTGCCAGCAGTTTATCTTCGACAGGGTTTGACGAGCAGTACTTC
CDR3aa: CASSLSSTGFDEQYF

abundance: few
v_gene: TRBV19
d_gene: TRBD1
j_gene: TRBJ1-3
CDR3nt: TGTGCCAGTAGTAGAGGGGGCCCTGGAAACACCATATATTTT
CDR3aa: CASSRGGPGNTIYF

abundance: .
v_gene: TRBV6-5
d_gene: .
j_gene: TRBJ1-1
CDR3nt: TGTGCCAGCAGTTTAGGCGGACGCACTGAAGCTTTCTTT
CDR3aa: CASSLGGRTEAFF

abundance: .
v_gene: TRBV2
d_gene: .
j_gene: TRBJ1-1
CDR3nt: TGTGCCAGCAGATGGACACAAAACACTGAAGCTTTCTTT
CDR3aa: CASRWTQNTEAFF

abundance: .
v_gene: TRBV13
d_gene: .
j_gene: TRBJ1-3
CDR3nt: TGTGCCAGCAGCTCACGTCTGGCCCCCCTCCTCTCTGGAAACACCATATATTTT
CDR3aa: CASSSRLAPLLSGNTIYF

abundance: .
v_gene: TRBV19
d_gene: TRBD1
j_gene: TRBJ1-2
CDR3nt: TGTGCCAGTATCCCCCTCCACAGGGGCCCAAACTATGGCTACACCTTC
CDR3aa: CASIPLHRGPNYGYTF

abundance: few
v_gene: TRBV19
d_gene: .
j_gene: TRBJ1-1
CDR3nt: TGTGCCAGTAGTATTCGGCGCGGGCAAGAAGCTTTCTTT
CDR3aa: CASSIRRGQEAFF

abundance: .
v_gene: TRBV27
d_gene: .
j_gene: TRBJ2-1
CDR3nt: TGTGCCAGCAGTTTCGCAGGGTTTTGGCACAATGAGCAGTTCTTC
CDR3aa: CASSFAGFWHNEQFF

abundance: .
v_gene: TRBV6-5
d_gene: TRBD1
j_gene: TRBJ1-2
CDR3nt: TGTGCCAGCAGATCCGACAGGGGGCTTGGCTACACCTTC
CDR3aa: CASRSDRGLGYTF

abundance: .
v_gene: TRBV7-6
d_gene: .
j_gene: TRBJ2-1
CDR3nt: TGTGCCAGCAGCTTGTGGTGGGGGACTCCCGACAATGAGCAGTTCTTC
CDR3aa: CASSLWWGTPDNEQFF

abundance: .
v_gene: TRBV10-3
d_gene: .
j_gene: TRBJ2-6
CDR3nt: TGTGCCATCAGTGAGTTGGCCTCTGGGGCCAACGTCCTGACTTTC
CDR3aa: CAISELASGANVLTF

abundance: .
v_gene: TRBV9
d_gene: TRBD1
j_gene: TRBJ2-4
CDR3nt: TGTGCCAGCAGCGTAGCGTCCGAGAGGGGGCCCAAAAACATTCAGTACTTC
CDR3aa: CASSVASERGPKNIQYF

abundance: hyperexpanded
v_gene: TRBV7-9
d_gene: .
j_gene: TRBJ1-2
CDR3nt: TGTGCCAGCAGCTTATCGGGGGATGGGTATGGCTACACCTTC
CDR3aa: CASSLSGDGYGYTF

abundance: .
v_gene: TRBV6-1
d_gene: TRBD1
j_gene: TRBJ1-1
CDR3nt: TGTGCCAGCAGTAGAGAGGGGGCGCGGGCTGAAGCTTTCTTT
CDR3aa: CASSREGARAEAFF

abundance: .
v_gene: TRBV5-6
d_gene: .
j_gene: TRBJ1-5
CDR3nt: TGTGCCAGCAGCGTGGGGCTCCAGCCCCAGCATTTT
CDR3aa: CASSVGLQPQHF

abundance: .
v_gene: TRBV27
d_gene: TRBD1
j_gene: TRBJ2-3
CDR3nt: TGTGCCAGCAGTTTATTGGGACAGGGGGCATCGACGCAGTATTTT
CDR3aa: CASSLLGQGASTQYF

abundance: .
v_gene: TRBV29-1
d_gene: TRBD1
j_gene: TRBJ2-5
CDR3nt: TGCAGCGTTCCTGACAGGGCCACTGAGACCCAGTACTTC
CDR3aa: CSVPDRATETQYF

abundance: .
v_gene: TRBV19
d_gene: .
j_gene: TRBJ1-4
CDR3nt: TGTGCCAGTAGTTTCGTACAAGAAAAACTGTTTTTT
CDR3aa: CASSFVQEKLFF

abundance: .
v_gene: TRBV6-5
d_gene: .
j_gene: TRBJ1-1
CDR3nt: TGTGCCAGCCGGAGGGGGGGGGAGAGATACACTGAAGCTTTCTTT
CDR3aa: CASRRGGERYTEAFF

abundance: .
v_gene: TRBV6-6
d_gene: TRBD1
j_gene: TRBJ2-5
CDR3nt: TGTGCCAGCAGTTACCCCGGGACAGGGGCAGAGACCCAGTACTTC
CDR3aa: CASSYPGTGAETQYF

abundance: .
v_gene: TRBV11-3
d_gene: TRBD1
j_gene: TRBJ2-6
CDR3nt: TGTGCCAGCAGCCCGGGACAGGGGGCGGCCAACGTCCTGACTTTC
CDR3aa: CASSPGQGAANVLTF

abundance: .
v_gene: TRBV10-2
d_gene: TRBD2
j_gene: TRBJ2-1
CDR3nt: TGCGCCAGCAGTCCTCTAGCGGGAGGGTCTTACAATGAGCAGTTCTTC
CDR3aa: CASSPLAGGSYNEQFF

abundance: few
v_gene: TRBV30
d_gene: .
j_gene: TRBJ1-2
CDR3nt: TGTGCCTGGATTGGTAAGGGAACCAACTATGGCTACACCTTC
CDR3aa: CAWIGKGTNYGYTF

abundance: .
v_gene: TRBV29-1
d_gene: .
j_gene: TRBJ1-4
CDR3nt: TGCAGCGTGGGGGGGGAGCAGAATGAAAAACTGTTTTTT
CDR3aa: CSVGGEQNEKLFF